The clone carrying this T cell receptor (beta chain) was seen only once. Its antigen is unknown. CD4+CD45RO+CD25- cells were isolated as memory CD4+ T cells. Constant-region reverse primers amplified full-length variable regions, followed by semi-nested Nested Universal Primer A PCR. TCRdb reprocessed the 5' RACE reads via MiXCR and lists one record per CDR3 protein. The table lists about 40,000 distinct CDR3 sequences, about 29% of them singletons, with 4% to 4.5% in the top ten. Between the trimmed V and J ends, which lost 0 bases and 2 bases, there was a span of 14 bases. CDR1 and CDR2 (germline): GTSNPN, SVGIG (reference sequence). The CDR3 has 15 residues. Notes on the study in general: In terms of TCR gene usage, tumor memory CD4+ T cells clustered together with blood and lymph node memory CD4+ cells, as well as with lymph node naive CD4+ cells. Tumor Tregs overlapped most with tumor, then blood, naive CD4+ cells.

The chain uses TRBV30 and TRBJ2-7; D gene ambiguous. Sequencing was carried out using tumor-infiltrating memory CD4+ T cells sorted from the breast tumor. The subset here: memory CD4+ T cells, CD4+CD45RO+CD25-. This receptor was identified in a female donor with breast cancer. In DNA form, the CDR3 reads TGTGCCTGGAGTGTACCACGGCCAATTGCCTACGAGCAGTACTTC. Amino acid sequence: CAWSVPRPIAYEQYF.